The TCR beta chain under discussion was sequenced for a study of OX40 agonist ivuxolimab in advanced cancers. Study as a whole: Around 40% of patients had received prior checkpoint inhibitor therapy. Study-wide findings and caveats: Which antigen the expanded peripheral T cells recognized is unknown. Patients with a partial response at 0.1-3.0 mg/kg had among the lowest clonal expansion.

The method was immunoSEQ multiplex PCR; TCRdb's version includes in-frame clones alone and lacks a portion of them. The sample lists around 84,000 clones; 84% were seen once. This clone was observed a handful of times. Its antigen is unidentified. Germline CDR1 and CDR2: MRHNA and SNTAGT. Trimming cost V 10 bases and J 0 bases; bases outside gene matches: 15. The CDR3 length is 17 residues. The chain carries TRBV6-4 and TRBJ1-5; 7 bases are shared with TRBD1. The specimen comprised CD4+ or CD8+ T cells sorted from blood, sampled in a trial of the OX40 agonist ivuxolimab. This TCR came from an adult with an advanced solid tumor such as melanoma, head and neck, liver or kidney cancer. The CDR3 DNA is TGTGCCATCCCAGACAGGGTTCTTCTTTATAGCAATCAGCCCCAGCATTTT. This encodes CAIPDRVLLYSNQPQHF.